Shown below are 6 T cell receptor beta chains from a single sample sequenced in a study of post-analysis software for immune sequencing data. Study results and caveats: TRBV5-6, TRBV5-1 and TRBV20-1 were among four or five TRBV segments more frequent in patients than controls.

These receptors have no known antigen. Tagging with unique molecular identifiers was a feature of the TCR beta cDNA libraries. MiXCR, run by TCRdb on the PCR reads, gives a single entry per CDR3 protein. This table has some 690,000 distinct CDR3 sequences, around 64% appearing once. Sequencing was performed on blood. These receptors all come from a girl aged 2 to 10 with multiple sclerosis.

This chain uses TRBV10-3 with TRBJ2-7; 12 nucleotides align to TRBD2. The CDR3 has 12 amino acids. The V gene's germline CDR1 is ENHRY and CDR2 SYGVKD. Germline trimming cut 10 bases from V and 7 bases from J; bases unmatched to any gene: 5. The CDR3 reads CATGTSGHEQYF. The CDR3 DNA sequence: TGTGCCACCGGGACTAGCGGGCATGAGCAGTACTTC.

V usage is TRBV12-3 or TRBV12-4 and J usage is TRBJ1-5, with D unresolved. This CDR3 has 14 residues. Trimming shortened V by 2 bases and J by 5 bases, and 10 bases separated the two germline ends. CDR3 nucleotides: TGTGCCAGCAGTTTACGTTGGATCGATCAGCCCCAGCATTTT. It specifies CASSLRWIDQPQHF.

This chain joins TRBV5-5 and TRBJ2-3, with a weak D call TRBD2 (5 bases). V was trimmed by 4 bases and J by 1 base, leaving 19 bases between them. Germline V CDR1 and CDR2: SGHKS, YYEKEE (reference sequence). The CDR3 spans 17 residues. CDR3 nucleotide sequence: TGTGCCAGCAGCGCCAACACTCTAGCTTTGGGCACAGATACGCAGTATTTT. Encoded protein: CASSANTLALGTDTQYF.

This sequence joins TRBV12-3 or TRBV12-4 and TRBJ1-1; perhaps TRBD1 as D (5 bases). This CDR3 region has 11 residues. V shed 4 bases and J shed 11 bases, with 11 bases lying between them. CDR3: CASSSRVDAFF. The CDR3 nucleotides are TGTGCCAGCAGTTCCAGGGTAGACGCTTTCTTT.

This clonotype has just a few counts. The rearrangement links TRBV12-3 or TRBV12-4 to TRBJ1-5; 9 bases line up with TRBD1. CDR3 length: 17 amino acids. With V trimmed by 2 bases and J by 4 bases, 9 bases remained unmatched. CDR3 nucleotides: TGTGCCAGCAGTTTAAGTACCCCTGACAGGGGGAATCAGCCCCAGCATTTT. It encodes CASSLSTPDRGNQPQHF.

The chain is built from TRBV6-2 or TRBV6-3 and TRBJ2-7; D may be TRBD1 or TRBD2 (5 bases each). The CDR3 loop spans 13 amino acids. The V and J ends lost 8 bases and 2 bases respectively, with 13 bases between them. CDR1 MNHEY and CDR2 SVGEGT come from the germline V gene. CDR3 region: CASPRDPPYEQYF. The CDR3 DNA follows: TGTGCCAGCCCAAGGGACCCGCCCTACGAGCAGTACTTC.